One and the same sample provided the 16 T cell receptor beta chains below, sequenced in a study of beta chain features in type 1 diabetes. Sequencing targeted expressed TCRB transcripts, as all isolated RNA had been reverse transcribed. Method: immunoSEQ multiplex PCR; TCRdb's copy keeps in-frame clones and lacks some. The sample gives a few hundred thousand clones, roughly 31% of which show up once; around 0.065% is in the top ten. Sequencing was carried out using naive CD4+ T cells from blood. These receptors came from a man younger than 35 in good health.

The chain is built from TRBV9 and TRBJ2-7, with D perhaps matching TRBD1 or TRBD2 (5 bases each). The germline gives CDR1 SGDLS, CDR2 YYNGEE. V lost 4 bases, J lost 3 bases, and 17 bases lay in between. The CDR3 spans 15 residues. The CDR3 DNA is TGTGCCAGCAGCCCCCGACAAGGGACCCTCTACGAGCAGTACTTC. Amino acids: CASSPRQGTLYEQYF.

This chain links TRBV7-7 with TRBJ2-3, with D unresolved. V was trimmed by 1 base and J by 8 bases, leaving 10 bases between them. Germline V gives CDR1 SSHAT, CDR2 FNYEAQ (reference sequence). The CDR3 sequence is 13 residues long. The CDR3 loop is CASSLESFGTQYF. The CDR3 DNA is TGTGCCAGCAGCTTAGAATCTTTTGGTACGCAGTATTTT. Using reference TRBV7-7 and TRBJ2-3 for the parts outside the CDR3, the full variable domain is GAGVSQSPRYKVTKRGQDVTLRCDPISSHATLYWYQQALGQGPEFLTYFNYEAQPDKSGLPSDRFSAERPEGSISTLTIQRTEQRDSAMYRCASSLESFGTQYFGPGTRLTVL.

This clone came up a few times. V usage is TRBV9 and J usage is TRBJ2-5; tentatively, D is TRBD1 or TRBD2 (5 bases each). CDR3 length: 16 residues. CDR1 is SGDLS and CDR2 is YYNGEE in the germline V gene. Deletions cut 1 base from V and 0 bases from J, with 13 bases between. The CDR3 nucleotides read TGTGCCAGCAGCGTATTTGGCGAGGGGTACCAAGAGACCCAGTACTTC. This translates into CASSVFGEGYQETQYF. The full variable domain, in which reference TRBV9 and TRBJ2-5 provide the parts outside the CDR3, is DSGVTQTPKHLITATGQRVTLRCSPRSGDLSVYWYQQSLDQGLQFLIQYYNGEERAKGNILERFSAQQFPDLHSELNLSSLELGDSALYFCASSVFGEGYQETQYFGPGTRLLVL.

This clone showed up just a few times. The chain uses TRBV7-2 and TRBJ2-7; maybe TRBD2 (5 bases). The CDR3 length is 14 residues. Trimming took 5 bases from V and 0 from J, leaving 11 bases between them. Germline loops: CDR1 SGHTA, CDR2 FQGNSA. CDR3 residues: CASSPDSSSYEQYF. As DNA, the CDR3 is TGTGCCAGCAGCCCGGACTCAAGCTCCTACGAGCAGTACTTC.

This clone was counted a few times. The chain uses TRBV7-9 and TRBJ2-1, with 13 positions matching TRBD2. Trimming at V came to 3 bases and at J to 6 bases, leaving 2 bases not matched to a gene. The CDR3 spans 15 residues. The germline V gene encodes CDR1 SEHNR and CDR2 FQNEAQ (reference sequence). CDR3 nucleotides: TGTGCCAGCAGCTTGAGGACTAGCGGGAGCAATGAGCAGTTCTTC. It translates to CASSLRTSGSNEQFF.

This clone was detected only a few times. The V gene is TRBV30, the J gene TRBJ2-3, with TRBD2 as a possible D gene (6 bases). The CDR3 loop spans 14 amino acids. V lost 2 bases, J lost 1 base, and 10 bases lay in between. Germline CDR1 reads GTSNPN; CDR2 reads SVGIG (reference sequence). CDR3 nucleotide sequence: TGTGCCTGGAGTTGGGCTAGCGGCACAGATACGCAGTATTTT. Protein: CAWSWASGTDTQYF.

The rearrangement joins TRBV10-3 to TRBJ2-7; no clear D. The CDR3 length is 12 residues. In germline, CDR1 is ENHRY, CDR2 SYGVKD. The ends were cut back, 3 bases at V and 7 bases at J, with 10 bases in the middle. The CDR3 DNA reads as TGTGCCATCAGTGATAGGGTTTGGGAGCAGTACTTC. Amino acid sequence: CAISDRVWEQYF.

This clone was seen only a few times. This same CDR3 is encoded by further DNA sequences in the sample. J is TRBJ2-3 and V is TRBV9; D is undetermined. Germline CDR1 is SGDLS and CDR2 is YYNGEE. The CDR3 length is 13 residues. V was shortened by 0 bases and J by 2 bases, with 4 bases between the two germline ends. CDR3 sequence reads: CASSVVITDTQYF. The DNA for the CDR3 is TGTGCCAGCAGCGTAGTAATCACAGATACGCAGTATTTT.

The V gene is TRBV30, the J gene TRBJ2-7, with D hard to call. The CDR3 extends over 12 amino acids. Germline CDR1 and CDR2: GTSNPN and SVGIG (reference sequence). V was shortened by 3 bases and J by 2 bases, with 8 bases between the two germline ends. In DNA form, the CDR3 reads TGTGCCTGGAGGGCACGGACCTACGAGCAGTACTTC. Its translation: CAWRARTYEQYF.

V and J are TRBV18 and TRBJ2-7; D is unresolved. The CDR3 runs 12 residues. Germline CDR1 KGHSH, CDR2 LQKENI. Trimming pared 2 bases from V and 2 bases from J, leaving 4 bases between. The CDR3, as DNA: TGTGCCAGCTCACCAACTACCTACGAGCAGTACTTC. Its translation is CASSPTTYEQYF.

The chain combines TRBV29-1 with TRBJ1-4, with unresolved D. V was clipped by 7 bases and J by 7 bases, with 16 bases between them. CDR1 SQVTM and CDR2 ANQGSEA come from the germline V gene. This CDR3 has 13 amino acids. CDR3 sequence: CSALSQASEKLFF. The CDR3 DNA is TGCAGCGCCTTGTCCCAGGCCAGTGAAAAACTGTTTTTT.

The V gene is TRBV5-1, the J gene TRBJ2-7; TRBD2 might be the D (6 bases). The V and J ends lost 1 base and 3 bases respectively, with 14 bases between them. CDR3 length: 15 residues. Per the germline V gene, CDR1 is SGHRS and CDR2 is YFSETQ. CDR3 amino acids: CASSLTMAGYYEQYF. The CDR3 DNA reads as TGCGCCAGCAGCTTGACGATGGCGGGATACTACGAGCAGTACTTC.

The rearrangement links TRBV7-8 to TRBJ2-2; TRBD1 matches at 10 bases. The CDR3 loop spans 16 amino acids. The germline V gene has CDR1 SGHVS and CDR2 FQNEAQ. V lost 2 bases to trimming and J lost 2 bases; unmatched junction nucleotides: 2. The CDR3: CASSLMTGGNTGELFF. In DNA form, the CDR3 reads TGTGCCAGCAGCTTAATGACAGGGGGCAACACCGGGGAGCTGTTTTTT.

As concerns this clone: An end of the junction does not agree with germline; a read error may underlie this. The chain combines TRBV30 with TRBJ2-1; 16 bases are shared with TRBD2. Germline V gene lookup returns CDR1 GTSNPN and CDR2 SVGIG (reference sequence). CDR3 length equals 15 residues. CDR3 residues: CAWTRTGTSGRAWVF. The DNA of the CDR3 is TGTGCCTGGACAAGGACCGGGACTAGCGGGAGGGCCTGGGTCTTC.

V usage is TRBV30 and J usage is TRBJ1-5; D ambiguous. Germline V CDR1 and CDR2: GTSNPN, SVGIG (reference sequence). Trimming took 0 bases from V and 3 from J, leaving 9 bases between them. This CDR3 has 14 amino acids. This CDR3 reads CAWSVRHNNQPQHF. The CDR3 DNA follows: TGTGCCTGGAGTGTAAGACACAACAATCAGCCCCAGCATTTT.

Only a few counts were recorded for this clone. The chain uses TRBV25-1 and TRBJ2-4; 7 bases fit TRBD1. Germline CDR1 is MGHDK and CDR2 is SYGVNS. The CDR3 has 17 amino acids. Germline trimming cut 8 bases from V and 0 bases from J; bases unmatched to any gene: 13. The DNA for the CDR3 is TGTGCCAGCCGGGACAGTGGAGTGTCCGTAGCCAAAAACATTCAGTACTTC. Translation gives CASRDSGVSVAKNIQYF.